This TCR beta chain was observed in a study of beta chain features in type 1 diabetes. The authors reverse transcribed all of the isolated RNA, so sequencing captured expressed TCRB transcripts. Clones were read by immunoSEQ multiplex PCR, and TCRdb kept only the in-frame ones, dropping some. Among under 300,000 clones listed, approximately 15% were seen once. Broader study findings: Resolution of whether HLA type affects TCRB rearrangement was not achieved here. The study found fewer insertions and more deletions at VDJ junctions in type 1 diabetes patients. Patients' naive, central memory and Treg TCRB repertoires seemed closer to one another than those of healthy donors. Type 1 diabetes patients had moderately but significantly shorter TCRB CDR3s in all four CD4+ subsets.

Regarding this clone: The antigen is unknown.

V was shortened by 0 bases and J by 3 bases, with 9 bases between the two germline ends. Germline V gene lookup returns CDR1 MNHEY and CDR2 SVGAGI. CDR3 length equals 14 residues. The sequenced material came from naive CD4+ T cells from blood. The clonotype was recovered from a man aged 25-45 years with type 1 diabetes. The genes are TRBV6-5 and TRBJ2-7; possible D gene TRBD1, 6 bases. The CDR3: CASSYSSGDYEQYF. The CDR3 nucleotides are TGTGCCAGCAGTTACTCGTCAGGGGACTACGAGCAGTACTTC.